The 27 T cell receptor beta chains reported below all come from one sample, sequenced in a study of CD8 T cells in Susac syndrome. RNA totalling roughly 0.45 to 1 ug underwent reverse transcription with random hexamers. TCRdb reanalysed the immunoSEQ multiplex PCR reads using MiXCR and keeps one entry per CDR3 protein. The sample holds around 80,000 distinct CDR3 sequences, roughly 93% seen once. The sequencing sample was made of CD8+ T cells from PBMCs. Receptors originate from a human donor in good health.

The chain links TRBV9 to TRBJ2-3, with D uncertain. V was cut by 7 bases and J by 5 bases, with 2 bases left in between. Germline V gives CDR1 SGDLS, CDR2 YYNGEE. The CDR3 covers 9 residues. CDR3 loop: CASGDTQYF. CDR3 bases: TGTGCCAGCGGAGATACGCAGTATTTT.

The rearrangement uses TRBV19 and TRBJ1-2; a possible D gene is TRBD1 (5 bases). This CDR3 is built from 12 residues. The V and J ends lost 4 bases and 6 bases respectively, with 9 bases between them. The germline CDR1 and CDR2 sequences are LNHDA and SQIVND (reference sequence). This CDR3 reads CASSTEGHGYTF. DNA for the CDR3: TGTGCCAGTAGTACGGAGGGACATGGCTACACCTTC.

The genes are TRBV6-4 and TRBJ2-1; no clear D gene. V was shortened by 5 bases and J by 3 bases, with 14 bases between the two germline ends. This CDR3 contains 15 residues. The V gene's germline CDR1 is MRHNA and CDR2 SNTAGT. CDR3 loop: CASSPDPAYYNEQFF. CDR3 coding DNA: TGTGCCAGCAGTCCAGACCCCGCCTACTACAATGAGCAGTTCTTC.

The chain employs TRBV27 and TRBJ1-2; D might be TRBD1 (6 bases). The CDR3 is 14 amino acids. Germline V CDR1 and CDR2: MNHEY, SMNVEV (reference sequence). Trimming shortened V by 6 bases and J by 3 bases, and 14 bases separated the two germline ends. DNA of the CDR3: TGTGCCAGCAGAGGGGGAAGTAGACACTATGGCTACACCTTC. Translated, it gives CASRGGSRHYGYTF.

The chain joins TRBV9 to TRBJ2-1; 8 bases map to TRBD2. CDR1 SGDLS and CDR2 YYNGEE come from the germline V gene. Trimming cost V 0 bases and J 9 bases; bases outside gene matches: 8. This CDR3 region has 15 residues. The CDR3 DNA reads TGTGCCAGCAGCGTAGCGGACGGGAGGGCCGGTGAGCAGTTCTTC. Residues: CASSVADGRAGEQFF.

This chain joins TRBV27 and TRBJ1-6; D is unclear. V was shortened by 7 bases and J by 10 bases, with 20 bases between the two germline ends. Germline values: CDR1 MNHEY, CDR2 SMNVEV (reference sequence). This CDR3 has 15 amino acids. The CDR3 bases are TGTGCCAGCACCATGACATACGGATCCTCATCACCCCTCCACTTT. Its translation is CASTMTYGSSSPLHF.

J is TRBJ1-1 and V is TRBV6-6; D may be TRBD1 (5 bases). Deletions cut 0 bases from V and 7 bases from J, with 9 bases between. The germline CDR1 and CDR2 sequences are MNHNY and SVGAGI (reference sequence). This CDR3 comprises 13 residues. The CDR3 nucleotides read TGTGCCAGCAGTTACTCCCAGGGAGTTGAAGCTTTCTTT. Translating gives CASSYSQGVEAFF.

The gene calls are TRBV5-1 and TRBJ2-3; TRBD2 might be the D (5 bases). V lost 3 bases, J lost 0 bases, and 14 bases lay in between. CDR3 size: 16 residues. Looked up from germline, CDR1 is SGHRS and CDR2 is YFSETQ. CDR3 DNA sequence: TGCGCCAGCAGCTATCTAGCTCACACGAGCACAGATACGCAGTATTTT. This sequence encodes CASSYLAHTSTDTQYF.

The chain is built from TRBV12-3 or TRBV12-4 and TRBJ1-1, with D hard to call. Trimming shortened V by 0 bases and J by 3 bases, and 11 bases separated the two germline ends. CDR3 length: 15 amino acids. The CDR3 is CASSLAGFKDTEAFF. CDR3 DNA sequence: TGTGCCAGCAGTTTAGCAGGGTTTAAGGACACTGAAGCTTTCTTT.

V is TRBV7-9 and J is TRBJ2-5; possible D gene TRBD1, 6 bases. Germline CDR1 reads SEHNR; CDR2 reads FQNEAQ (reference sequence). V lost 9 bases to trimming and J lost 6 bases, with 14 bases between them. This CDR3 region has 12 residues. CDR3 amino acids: CASEKGVKTQYF. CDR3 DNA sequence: TGTGCCAGTGAAAAGGGGGTGAAGACCCAGTACTTC.

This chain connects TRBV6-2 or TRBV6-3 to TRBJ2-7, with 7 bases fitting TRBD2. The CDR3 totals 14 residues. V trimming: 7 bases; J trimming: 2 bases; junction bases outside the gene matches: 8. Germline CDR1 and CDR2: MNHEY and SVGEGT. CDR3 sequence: CASTAGVGTYEQYF. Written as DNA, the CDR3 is TGTGCCAGCACCGCGGGGGTCGGCACCTACGAGCAGTACTTC.

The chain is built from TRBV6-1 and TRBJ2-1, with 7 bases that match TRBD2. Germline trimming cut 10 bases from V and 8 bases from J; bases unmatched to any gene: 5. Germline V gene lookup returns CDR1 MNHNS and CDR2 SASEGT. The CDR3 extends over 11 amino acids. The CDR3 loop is CATPSGDEQFF. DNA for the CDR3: TGTGCCACCCCTAGCGGCGATGAGCAGTTCTTC.

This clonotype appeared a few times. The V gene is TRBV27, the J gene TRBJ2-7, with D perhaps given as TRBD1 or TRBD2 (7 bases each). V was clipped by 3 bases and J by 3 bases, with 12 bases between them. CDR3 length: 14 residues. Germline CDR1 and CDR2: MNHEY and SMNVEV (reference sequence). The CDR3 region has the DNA TGTGCCAGCAGTTTGCAGGGGGGGAACTACGAGCAGTACTTC. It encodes CASSLQGGNYEQYF.

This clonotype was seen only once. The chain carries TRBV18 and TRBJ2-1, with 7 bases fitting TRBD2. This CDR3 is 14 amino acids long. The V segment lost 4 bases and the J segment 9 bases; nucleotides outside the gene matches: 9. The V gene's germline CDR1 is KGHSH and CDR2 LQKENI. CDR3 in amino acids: CASSHSWGGREQFF. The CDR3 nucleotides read TGTGCCAGCTCACATTCGTGGGGAGGGCGTGAGCAGTTCTTC.

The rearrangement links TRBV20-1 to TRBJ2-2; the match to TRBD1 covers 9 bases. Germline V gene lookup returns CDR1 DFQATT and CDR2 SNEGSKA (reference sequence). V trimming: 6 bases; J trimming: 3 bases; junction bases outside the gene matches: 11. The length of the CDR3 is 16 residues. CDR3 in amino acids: CSATQGAWLDTGELFF. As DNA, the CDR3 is TGCAGTGCCACACAGGGGGCTTGGTTGGACACCGGGGAGCTGTTTTTT.

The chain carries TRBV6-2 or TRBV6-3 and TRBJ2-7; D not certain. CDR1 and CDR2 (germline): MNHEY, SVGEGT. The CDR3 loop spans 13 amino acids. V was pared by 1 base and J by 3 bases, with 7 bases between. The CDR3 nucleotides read TGTGCCAGCAGTTACTATCCAAGCTACGAGCAGTACTTC. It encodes CASSYYPSYEQYF.

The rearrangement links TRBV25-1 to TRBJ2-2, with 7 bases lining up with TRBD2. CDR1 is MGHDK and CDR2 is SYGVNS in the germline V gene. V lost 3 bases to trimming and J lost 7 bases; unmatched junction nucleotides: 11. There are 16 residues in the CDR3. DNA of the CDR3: TGTGCCAGCAGTGAGACTAGCCATCCTAGGGGCGGGGAGCTGTTTTTT. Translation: CASSETSHPRGGELFF.

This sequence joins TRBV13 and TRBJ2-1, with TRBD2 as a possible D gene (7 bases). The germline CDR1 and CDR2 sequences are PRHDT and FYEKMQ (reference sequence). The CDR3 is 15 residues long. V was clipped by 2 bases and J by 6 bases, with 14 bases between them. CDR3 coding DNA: TGTGCCAGCAGCTTAAGGGGGGAGGGCCGCAATGAGCAGTTCTTC. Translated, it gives CASSLRGEGRNEQFF.

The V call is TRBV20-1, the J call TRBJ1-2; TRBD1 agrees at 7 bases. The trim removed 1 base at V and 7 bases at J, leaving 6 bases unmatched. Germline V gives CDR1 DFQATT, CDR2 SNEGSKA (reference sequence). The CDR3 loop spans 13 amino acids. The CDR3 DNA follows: TGCAGTGCTAGAGTAACAGGGGAGGGTGGCTACACCTTC. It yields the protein CSARVTGEGGYTF.

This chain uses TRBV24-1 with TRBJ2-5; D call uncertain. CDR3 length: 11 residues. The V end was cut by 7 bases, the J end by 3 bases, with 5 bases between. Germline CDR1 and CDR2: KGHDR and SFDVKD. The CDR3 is CATRSEETQYF. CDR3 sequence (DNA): TGTGCCACCAGATCGGAAGAGACCCAGTACTTC.

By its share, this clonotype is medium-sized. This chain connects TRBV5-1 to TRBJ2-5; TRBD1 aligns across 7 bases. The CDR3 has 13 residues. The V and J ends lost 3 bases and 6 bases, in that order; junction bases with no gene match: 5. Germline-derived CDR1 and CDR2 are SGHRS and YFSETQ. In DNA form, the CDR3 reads TGCGCCAGCAGCTGGACAGGCTCCCAGACCCAGTACTTC. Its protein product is CASSWTGSQTQYF.

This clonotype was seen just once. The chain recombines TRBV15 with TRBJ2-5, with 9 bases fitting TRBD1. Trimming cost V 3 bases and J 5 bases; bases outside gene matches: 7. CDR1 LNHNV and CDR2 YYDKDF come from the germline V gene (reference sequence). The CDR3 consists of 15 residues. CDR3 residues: CATSSHDRGFETQYF. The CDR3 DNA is TGTGCCACCAGCAGTCACGACAGGGGGTTCGAGACCCAGTACTTC. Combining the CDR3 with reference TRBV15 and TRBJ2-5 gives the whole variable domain DAMVIQNPRYQVTQFGKPVTLSCSQTLNHNVMYWYQQKSSQAPKLLFHYYDKDFNNEADTPDNFQSRRPNTSFCFLDIRSPGLGDTAMYLCATSSHDRGFETQYFGPGTRLLVL.

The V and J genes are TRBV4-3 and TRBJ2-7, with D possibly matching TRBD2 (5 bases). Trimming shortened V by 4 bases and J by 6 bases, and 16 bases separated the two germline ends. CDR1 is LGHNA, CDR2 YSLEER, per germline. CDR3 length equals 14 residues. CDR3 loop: CASSPGNLISEQYF. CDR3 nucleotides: TGCGCCAGCAGCCCCGGGAATTTAATTTCCGAGCAGTACTTC.

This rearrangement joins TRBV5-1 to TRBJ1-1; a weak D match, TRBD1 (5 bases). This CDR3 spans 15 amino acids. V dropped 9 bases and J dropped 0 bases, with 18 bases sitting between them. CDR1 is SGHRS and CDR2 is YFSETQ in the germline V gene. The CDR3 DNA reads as TGCGCCATTACCGGCAGGGAGTACATGAACACTGAAGCTTTCTTT. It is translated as CAITGREYMNTEAFF.

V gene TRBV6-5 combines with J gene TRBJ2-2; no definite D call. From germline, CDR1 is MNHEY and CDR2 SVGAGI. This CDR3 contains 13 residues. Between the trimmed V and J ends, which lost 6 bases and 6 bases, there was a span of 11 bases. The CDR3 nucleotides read TGTGCCAGCAGCCCCTCTGGCCCCGGGGAGCTGTTTTTT. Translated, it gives CASSPSGPGELFF.

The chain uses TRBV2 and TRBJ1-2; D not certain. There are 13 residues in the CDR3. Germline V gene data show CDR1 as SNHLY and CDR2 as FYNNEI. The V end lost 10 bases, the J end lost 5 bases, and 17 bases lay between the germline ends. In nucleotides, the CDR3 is TGTGCCAACCTACTTGCCCTCGGGTATGGCTACACCTTC. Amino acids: CANLLALGYGYTF.

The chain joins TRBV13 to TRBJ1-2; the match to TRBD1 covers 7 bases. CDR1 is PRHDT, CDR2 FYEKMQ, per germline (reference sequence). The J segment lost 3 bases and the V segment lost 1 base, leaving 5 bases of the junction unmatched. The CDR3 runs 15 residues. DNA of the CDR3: TGTGCCAGCAGCTTAGTTGGAGGGGGCGACTATGGCTACACCTTC. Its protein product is CASSLVGGGDYGYTF.